The 9 T cell receptor beta chains below all came from one sample that was sequenced in a study of cytomegalovirus exposure and HLA in healthy donors. The PCR contained 60 Vbeta and 13 Jbeta primers. Sequencing was performed with immunoSEQ multiplex PCR; in TCRdb, only in-frame clones are kept and a portion is missing. This sample carries 120,000 or so clones, over 8.5% of them seen once, and the ten largest clones take approximately 6.6%. The sample taken for sequencing was PBMCs. The source is a woman aged 40 to 50 in good health and CMV-seropositive.

This clone was observed at least ten times. The CDR3 region is CASSGRGTGGNSPLHF. DNA for the CDR3: TGTGCCAGCAGCGGAAGAGGGACAGGGGGCAATTCACCCCTCCACTTT. This chain joins TRBV9 and TRBJ1-6, with TRBD1 matching 12 bases. The germline gives CDR1 SGDLS, CDR2 YYNGEE. With 3 bases clipped from V and 7 bases from J, the junction kept 5 bases outside the gene matches. The CDR3 is made up of 16 amino acids.

The chain links TRBV5-4 to TRBJ2-2; 8 nucleotides agree with TRBD2. Germline loops: CDR1 SGHNT, CDR2 YYREEE (reference sequence). Losses at the gene ends were 4 bases for V and 7 bases for J; bases not matched to a gene: 9. The CDR3 has 15 residues. This chain's CDR3 is CASSGTSGRNGELFF. CDR3 bases: TGTGCCAGCAGCGGGACTAGTGGGCGTAACGGGGAGCTGTTTTTT.

This chain links TRBV30 with TRBJ2-2; unclear D gene. The CDR3 is 14 amino acids. Germline V gene lookup returns CDR1 GTSNPN and CDR2 SVGIG (reference sequence). The V and J ends lost 7 bases and 2 bases respectively, with 14 bases between them. The CDR3 spells CAYNSGSNTGELFF. The CDR3 DNA sequence: TGTGCCTACAACTCCGGGTCCAACACCGGGGAGCTGTTTTTT.

The V and J genes are TRBV10-3 and TRBJ1-4, with TRBD1 matching over 8 bases. The CDR3 contains 14 residues. Germline CDR1 ENHRY, CDR2 SYGVKD. The V segment lost 5 bases and the J segment 4 bases; nucleotides outside the gene matches: 3. CDR3 bases: TGTGCCATCAGTACAGGGGGGGGTAATGAAAAACTGTTTTTT. This gives the protein CAISTGGGNEKLFF.

This clone has just a few counts. The J gene is TRBJ1-1, the V gene TRBV5-1; 8 bases are a match to TRBD1. The trim removed 5 bases at V and 5 bases at J, leaving 5 bases unmatched. The V gene's germline CDR1 is SGHRS and CDR2 YFSETQ. The CDR3 totals 13 residues. CDR3 region: CASSSGQGTEAFF. DNA of the CDR3: TGCGCCAGCAGTTCCGGACAGGGAACTGAAGCTTTCTTT.

The chain combines TRBV5-4 with TRBJ2-5, with 8 bases identical to TRBD2. Matching the DNA end better, TRBJ2-7 makes the J call doubtful. The CDR3 runs to 15 residues. Germline V gene sequence: CDR1 SGHNT, CDR2 YYREEE (reference sequence). DNA of the CDR3: TGTGCCAGCAGCTACCCGGGACTAGGTGCCTACGAGCAGTACTTC. It specifies CASSYPGLGAYEQYF.

The V and J genes are TRBV10-3 and TRBJ1-1; TRBD1 matches 7 bases. CDR1 ENHRY and CDR2 SYGVKD come from the germline V gene. This CDR3 is built from 14 residues. Trimming cost V 4 bases and J 10 bases; bases outside gene matches: 12. CDR3 DNA: TGTGCCATCAGTGGGGGAAGGGGGCTAGAGGCAGCTTTCTTT. Protein: CAISGGRGLEAAFF.

The chain links TRBV7-8 to TRBJ2-7, with 7 bases lining up with TRBD1. Germline trimming cut 6 bases from V and 0 bases from J; bases unmatched to any gene: 8. This CDR3 has 15 residues. CDR1 SGHVS and CDR2 FQNEAQ come from the germline V gene. The CDR3 DNA follows: TGTGCCAGCAGTCTGATAGGGGACAGCTCCTACGAGCAGTACTTC. Amino acid sequence: CASSLIGDSSYEQYF.

The rearrangement links TRBV9 to TRBJ1-3; 7 bases line up with TRBD1. There are 16 residues in the CDR3. Germline CDR1 reads SGDLS; CDR2 reads YYNGEE. The V segment lost 2 bases and the J segment 2 bases; nucleotides outside the gene matches: 7. DNA for the CDR3: TGTGCCAGCAGCGTGCGGACAGGCTTTCCTGGAAACACCATATATTTT. This translates into CASSVRTGFPGNTIYF.